The rows below give T cell receptor beta chains drawn from one sample of a study of T cells in tuberculosis. Data came from immunoSEQ multiplex PCR; TCRdb stores just in-frame clones and leaves some out. The sample includes 33,000 or so clones, over 90% of them seen just once. Source material: PBMCs. The receptors derive from a donor aged 10-30 years with latent tuberculosis or without tuberculosis infection. CDR3s include the opening cysteine and the closing phenylalanine or tryptophan. The order of the fields is J gene, D gene, clone size, V gene, CDR3 DNA, CDR3 protein. A D gene is named only where the DNA matches it firmly. Where a row states a size, it is once, few, many or the class of an expanded clone; other rows omit it.

TRBJ1-1	TRBD1	-	TRBV11-1	TGTGCCAGCAGCTTCGACAGGGGGCTCGGCACTGAAGCTTTCTTT	CASSFDRGLGTEAFF
TRBJ2-7	-	-	TRBV29-1	TGCAGCGTCATGGGGGGGTGGGACACCAGCTACGAGCAGTACTTC	CSVMGGWDTSYEQYF
TRBJ2-2	-	-	TRBV5-6	TGTGCCAGCAGCGTTGGACAGTTCACCGGGGAGCTGTTTTTT	CASSVGQFTGELFF
TRBJ1-2	-	-	TRBV29-1	TGCAGCGTTGAAATATTGGCAGATAACTATGGCTACACCTTC	CSVEILADNYGYTF
TRBJ2-7	TRBD1	-	TRBV19	TGTGCCAGTAGAAGGACAGGGGAGTGGGCCTACGAGCAGTACTTC	CASRRTGEWAYEQYF
TRBJ1-4	-	medium-sized	TRBV2	TGTGCCAGCGAGAAAGTCACAGGCTCTAATGAAAAACTGTTTTTT	CASEKVTGSNEKLFF
TRBJ1-2	-	-	TRBV10-3	TGTGCCATCAGTGAGCGGTCACCGTATGGCTACACCTTC	CAISERSPYGYTF
TRBJ1-6	TRBD1	once	TRBV4-3	TGCGCCAGCAGCCCGGATGGGACAGGGTTAAGTTCCTATAATTCACCCCTCCACTTT	CASSPDGTGLSSYNSPLHF
TRBJ1-6	-	-	TRBV28	TGTGCCAGCAGTTTATTTGAAGGCACGGGGTCGGGGGAGTCCCTCCACTTT	CASSLFEGTGSGESLHF
TRBJ2-7	TRBD1	-	TRBV6-5	TGTGCCAGCAGTCCCCCGGGACAGGGTGGCGAGCAGTACTTC	CASSPPGQGGEQYF
TRBJ2-7	TRBD1	few	TRBV19	TGTGCCAGTAGTTCACTACAGGGGGGTTCCTACGAGCAGTACTTC	CASSSLQGGSYEQYF
TRBJ1-5	-	few	TRBV19	TGTGCCAGCAATAGGGGGAATCAGCCCCAGCATTTT	CASNRGNQPQHF
TRBJ1-2	-	-	TRBV5-8	TGTGCCAGCAGCTTGGGTGGTGTCCGGGGCTATGGCTACACCTTC	CASSLGGVRGYGYTF
TRBJ1-2	TRBD1	-	TRBV5-6	TGTGCCAGCAGCTCCCGGGACAGGGAGATCTATGGCTACACCTTC	CASSSRDREIYGYTF
TRBJ1-1	-	-	TRBV4-3	TGCGCCAGCAGTTCAGAGGGAGCTGAAGCTTTCTTT	CASSSEGAEAFF
TRBJ2-1	TRBD2	-	TRBV10-3	TGTGCCAGCGGGGGGGCCCAAGAGCAGTTCTTC	CASGGAQEQFF
TRBJ2-2	TRBD2	-	TRBV4-1	TGCGCCAGCAGCCAAGATGCTAGCGGGGCGAACACCGGGGAGCTGTTTTTT	CASSQDASGANTGELFF
TRBJ1-4	-	-	TRBV11-3	TGTGCCAGCAGCCTACGTAGCGACGCCACAACTAATGAAAAACTGTTTTTT	CASSLRSDATTNEKLFF
TRBJ2-2	TRBD1	few	TRBV5-5	TGTGCCAGCAGCCTGGGCACAGGGGCCACCGGGGAGCTGTTTTTT	CASSLGTGATGELFF
TRBJ2-6	TRBD2	-	TRBV19	TGTGCCAGTAGTATGGGACTAGCGGGTGCTGGGGCCAACGTCCTGACTTTC	CASSMGLAGAGANVLTF
TRBJ1-2	-	-	TRBV19	TGTGCCACCCGACAGAACTATGGCTACACCTTC	CATRQNYGYTF
TRBJ1-5	-	-	TRBV7-2	TGTGCCAGCAGCTTAGCGCTGGGCAGCAATCAGCCCCAGCATTTT	CASSLALGSNQPQHF
TRBJ2-7	TRBD2	-	TRBV5-1	TGCGCCAGCAGCACCAGGTCGGGGGGCGAGCAGTACTTC	CASSTRSGGEQYF
TRBJ2-2	-	once	TRBV30	TGTGCCTGGAAGTCCCCCACAGGGCCGAATACGAACACCGGGGAGCTGTTTTTT	CAWKSPTGPNTNTGELFF
TRBJ1-2	-	-	TRBV30	TGTGCCTGGAGTGTAACGGACTCCTATGGCTACACCTTC	CAWSVTDSYGYTF
TRBJ2-7	-	-	TRBV11-2	TGTGCCAGCAGCTTAGTAATGGGCGGGGTCTCCTACGAGCAGTACTTC	CASSLVMGGVSYEQYF